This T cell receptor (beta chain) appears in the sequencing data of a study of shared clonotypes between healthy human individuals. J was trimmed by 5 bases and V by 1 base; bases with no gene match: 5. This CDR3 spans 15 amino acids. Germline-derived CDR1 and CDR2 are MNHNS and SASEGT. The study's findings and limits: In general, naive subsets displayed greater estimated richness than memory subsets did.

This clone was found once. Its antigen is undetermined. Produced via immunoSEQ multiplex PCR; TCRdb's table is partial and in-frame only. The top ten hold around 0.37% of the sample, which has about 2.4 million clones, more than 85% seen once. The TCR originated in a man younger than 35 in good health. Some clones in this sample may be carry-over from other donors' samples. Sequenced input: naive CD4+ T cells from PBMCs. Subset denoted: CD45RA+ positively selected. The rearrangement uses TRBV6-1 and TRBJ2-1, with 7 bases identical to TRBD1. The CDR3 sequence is CASSEDGQVNNEQFF. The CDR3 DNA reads TGTGCCAGCAGTGAAGACGGACAGGTCAACAATGAGCAGTTCTTC.